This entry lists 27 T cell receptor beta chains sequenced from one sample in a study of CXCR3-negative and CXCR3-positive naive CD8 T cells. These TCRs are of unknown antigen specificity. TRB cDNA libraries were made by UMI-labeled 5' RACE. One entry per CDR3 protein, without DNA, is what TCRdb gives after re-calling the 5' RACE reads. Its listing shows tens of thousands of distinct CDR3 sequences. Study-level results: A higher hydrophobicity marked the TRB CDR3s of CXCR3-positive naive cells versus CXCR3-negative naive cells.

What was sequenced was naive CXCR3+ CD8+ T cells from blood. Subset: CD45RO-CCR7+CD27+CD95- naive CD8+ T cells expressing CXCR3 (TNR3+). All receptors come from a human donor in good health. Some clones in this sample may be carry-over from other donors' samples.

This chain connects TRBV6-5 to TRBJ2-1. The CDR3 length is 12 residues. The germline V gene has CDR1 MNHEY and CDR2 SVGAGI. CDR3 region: CASSRQGNEQFF.

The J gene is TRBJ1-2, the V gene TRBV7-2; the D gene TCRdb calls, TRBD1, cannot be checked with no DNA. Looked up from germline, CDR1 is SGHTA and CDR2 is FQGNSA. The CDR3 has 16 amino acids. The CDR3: CASSGGWSESLWGYTF.

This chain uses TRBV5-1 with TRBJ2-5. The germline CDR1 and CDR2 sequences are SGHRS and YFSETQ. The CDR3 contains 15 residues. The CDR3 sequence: CASSLEYNTQETQYF.

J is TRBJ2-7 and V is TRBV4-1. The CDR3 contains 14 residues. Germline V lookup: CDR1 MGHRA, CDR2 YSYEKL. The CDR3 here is CASSQWVESYEQYF.

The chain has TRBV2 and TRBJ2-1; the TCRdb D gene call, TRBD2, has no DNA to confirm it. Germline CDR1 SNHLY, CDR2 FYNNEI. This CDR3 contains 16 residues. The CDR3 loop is CASSEFASGLGNKQFF.

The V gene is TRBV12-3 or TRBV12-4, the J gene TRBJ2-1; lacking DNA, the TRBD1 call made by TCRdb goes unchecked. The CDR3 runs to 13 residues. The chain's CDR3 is CARQGASYNEQFF.

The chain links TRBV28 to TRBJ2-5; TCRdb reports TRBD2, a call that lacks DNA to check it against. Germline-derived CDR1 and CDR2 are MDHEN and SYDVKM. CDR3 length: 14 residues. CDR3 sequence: CASSFFGLRETQYF.

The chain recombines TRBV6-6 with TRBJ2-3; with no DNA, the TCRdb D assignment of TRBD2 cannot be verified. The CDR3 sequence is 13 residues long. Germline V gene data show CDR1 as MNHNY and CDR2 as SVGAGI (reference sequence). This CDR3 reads CASSYLGGDTQYF.

CDR3 sequence reads: CSARGTDYGYTF. V is TRBV29-1 and J is TRBJ1-2; TCRdb picks TRBD1, but there is no DNA to check that call. CDR1 and CDR2 from the germline V gene are SQVTM and ANQGSEA. The CDR3 loop spans 12 amino acids.

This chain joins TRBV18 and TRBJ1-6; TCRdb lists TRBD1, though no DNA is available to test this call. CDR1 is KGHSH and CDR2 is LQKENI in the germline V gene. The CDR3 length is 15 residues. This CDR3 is CASSPGQSYNSPLHF. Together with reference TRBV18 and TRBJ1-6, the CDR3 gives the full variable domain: NAGVMQNPRHLVRRRGQEARLRCSPMKGHSHVYWYRQLPEEGLKFMVYLQKENIIDESGMPKERFSAEFPKEGPSILRIQQVVRGDSAAYFCASSPGQSYNSPLHFGNGTRLTVT.

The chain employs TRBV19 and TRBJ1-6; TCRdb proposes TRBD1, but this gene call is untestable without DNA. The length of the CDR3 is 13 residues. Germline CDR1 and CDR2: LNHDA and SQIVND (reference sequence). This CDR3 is CATQGQGNSPLHF.

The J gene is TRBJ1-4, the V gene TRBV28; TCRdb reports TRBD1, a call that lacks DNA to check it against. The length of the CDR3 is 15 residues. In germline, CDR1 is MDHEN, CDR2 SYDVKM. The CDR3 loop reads CASSSQRGPNEKLFF.

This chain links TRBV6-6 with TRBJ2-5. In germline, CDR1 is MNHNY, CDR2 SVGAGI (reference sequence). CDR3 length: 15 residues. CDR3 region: CASSYSKGYQETQYF.

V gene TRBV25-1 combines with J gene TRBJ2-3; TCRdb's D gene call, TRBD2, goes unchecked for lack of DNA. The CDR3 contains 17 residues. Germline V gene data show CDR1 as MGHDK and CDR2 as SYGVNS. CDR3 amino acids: CASSEYFLGRDTDTQYF.

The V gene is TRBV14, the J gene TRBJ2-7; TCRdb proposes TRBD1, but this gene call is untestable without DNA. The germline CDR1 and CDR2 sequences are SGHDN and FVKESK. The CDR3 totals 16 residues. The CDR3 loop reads CASSQGRGVRTYEQYF.

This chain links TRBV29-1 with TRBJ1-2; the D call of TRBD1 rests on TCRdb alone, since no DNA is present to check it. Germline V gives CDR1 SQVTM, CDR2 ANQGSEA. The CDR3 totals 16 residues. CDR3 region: CSVEEIGTVANYGYTF.

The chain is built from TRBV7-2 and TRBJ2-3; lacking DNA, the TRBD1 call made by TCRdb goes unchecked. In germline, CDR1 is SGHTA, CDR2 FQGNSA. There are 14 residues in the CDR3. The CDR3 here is CASSFWTGTDTQYF.

This chain's CDR3 is CASSPGLAGMGLYEQYF. The chain has TRBV11-2 and TRBJ2-7; no DNA is available, so the TRBD2 call from TCRdb remains unchecked. The germline CDR1 and CDR2 sequences are SGHAT and FQNNGV. This CDR3 comprises 17 residues. Drawing the rest from reference TRBV11-2 and TRBJ2-7, the complete variable domain is EAGVAQSPRYKIIEKRQSVAFWCNPISGHATLYWYQQILGQGPKLLIQFQNNGVVDDSQLPKDRFSAERLKGVDSTLKIQPAKLEDSAVYLCASSPGLAGMGLYEQYFGPGTRLTVT.

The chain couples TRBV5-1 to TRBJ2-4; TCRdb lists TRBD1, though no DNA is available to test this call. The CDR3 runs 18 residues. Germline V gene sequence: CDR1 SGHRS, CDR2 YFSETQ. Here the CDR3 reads CASSLESWTDLAKNIQYF.

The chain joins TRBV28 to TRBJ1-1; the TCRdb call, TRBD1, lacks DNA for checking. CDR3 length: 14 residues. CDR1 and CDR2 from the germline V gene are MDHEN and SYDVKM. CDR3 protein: CATPLGRMNTEAFF.

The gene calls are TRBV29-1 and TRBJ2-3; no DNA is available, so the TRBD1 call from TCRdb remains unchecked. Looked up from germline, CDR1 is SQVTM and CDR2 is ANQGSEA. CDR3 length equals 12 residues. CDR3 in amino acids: CSVEQGTDTQYF.

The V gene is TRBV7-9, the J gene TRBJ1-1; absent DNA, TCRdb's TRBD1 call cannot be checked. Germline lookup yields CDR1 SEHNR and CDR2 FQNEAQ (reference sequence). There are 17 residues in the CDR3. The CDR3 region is CASSKTAGDRAYTEAFF.

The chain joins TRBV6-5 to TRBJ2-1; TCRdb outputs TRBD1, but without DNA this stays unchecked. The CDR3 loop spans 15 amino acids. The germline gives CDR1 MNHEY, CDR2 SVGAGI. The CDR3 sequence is CASRDGQGRVNEQFF.

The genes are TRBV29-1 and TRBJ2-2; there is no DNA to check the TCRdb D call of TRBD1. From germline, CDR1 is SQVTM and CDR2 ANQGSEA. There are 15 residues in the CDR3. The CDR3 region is CSVLGGRGNTGELFF.

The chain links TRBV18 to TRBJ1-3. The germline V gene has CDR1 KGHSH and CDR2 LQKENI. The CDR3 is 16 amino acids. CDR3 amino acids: CASSPSTDRSGNTIYF. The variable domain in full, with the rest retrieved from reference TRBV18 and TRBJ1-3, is NAGVMQNPRHLVRRRGQEARLRCSPMKGHSHVYWYRQLPEEGLKFMVYLQKENIIDESGMPKERFSAEFPKEGPSILRIQQVVRGDSAAYFCASSPSTDRSGNTIYFGEGSWLTVV.

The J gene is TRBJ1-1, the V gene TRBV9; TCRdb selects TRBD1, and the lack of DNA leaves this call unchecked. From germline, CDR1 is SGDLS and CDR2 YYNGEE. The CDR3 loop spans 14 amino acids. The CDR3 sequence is CASSAGTANTEAFF. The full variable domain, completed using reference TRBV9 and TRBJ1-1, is DSGVTQTPKHLITATGQRVTLRCSPRSGDLSVYWYQQSLDQGLQFLIQYYNGEERAKGNILERFSAQQFPDLHSELNLSSLELGDSALYFCASSAGTANTEAFFGQGTRLTVV.

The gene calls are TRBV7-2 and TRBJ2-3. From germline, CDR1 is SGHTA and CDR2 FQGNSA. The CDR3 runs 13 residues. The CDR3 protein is CASSFSSTDTQYF.